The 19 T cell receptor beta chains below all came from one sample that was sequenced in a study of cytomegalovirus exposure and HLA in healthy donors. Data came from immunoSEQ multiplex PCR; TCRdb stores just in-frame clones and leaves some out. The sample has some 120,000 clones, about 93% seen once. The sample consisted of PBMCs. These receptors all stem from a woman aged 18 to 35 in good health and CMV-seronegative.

CDR3 sequence: CASSPSHLDIQPQHF. In DNA, the CDR3 is TGTGCCAGTAGTCCATCGCACTTGGACATCCAGCCCCAGCATTTT. The chain has TRBV19 and TRBJ1-5; maybe TRBD1 (5 bases). The V end was cut by 5 bases, the J end by 7 bases, with 18 bases between. The V gene's germline CDR1 is LNHDA and CDR2 SQIVND (reference sequence). This CDR3 has 15 residues.

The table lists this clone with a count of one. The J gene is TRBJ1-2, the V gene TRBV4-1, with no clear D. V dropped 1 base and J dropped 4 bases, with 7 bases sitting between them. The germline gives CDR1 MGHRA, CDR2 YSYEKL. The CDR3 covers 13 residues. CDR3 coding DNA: TGCGCCAGCAGCCAAGGTACTCCCTATGGCTACACCTTC. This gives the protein CASSQGTPYGYTF.

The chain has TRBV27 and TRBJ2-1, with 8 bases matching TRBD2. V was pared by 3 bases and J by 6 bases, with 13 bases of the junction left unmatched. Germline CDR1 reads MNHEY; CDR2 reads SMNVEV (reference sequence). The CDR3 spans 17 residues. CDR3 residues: CASSFVYRGGPGNEQFF. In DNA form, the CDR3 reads TGTGCCAGCAGTTTTGTGTACCGGGGGGGGCCAGGCAATGAGCAGTTCTTC.

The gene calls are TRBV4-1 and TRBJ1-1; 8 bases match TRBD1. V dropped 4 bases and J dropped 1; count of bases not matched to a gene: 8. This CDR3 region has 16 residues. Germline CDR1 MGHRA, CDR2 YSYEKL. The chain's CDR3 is CASSLAGGAGNTEAFF. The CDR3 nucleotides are TGCGCCAGCAGCCTCGCAGGGGGCGCTGGGAACACTGAAGCTTTCTTT.

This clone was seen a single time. The CDR3 sequence is CASSIDGRGNQPQHF. CDR3 nucleotides: TGTGCCAGTAGTATAGATGGAAGGGGAAATCAGCCCCAGCATTTT. This chain uses TRBV19 with TRBJ1-5; tentative D call: TRBD1 (5 bases). The V and J ends lost 0 bases and 4 bases respectively, with 10 bases between them. The germline V gene encodes CDR1 LNHDA and CDR2 SQIVND (reference sequence). CDR3 length: 15 residues.

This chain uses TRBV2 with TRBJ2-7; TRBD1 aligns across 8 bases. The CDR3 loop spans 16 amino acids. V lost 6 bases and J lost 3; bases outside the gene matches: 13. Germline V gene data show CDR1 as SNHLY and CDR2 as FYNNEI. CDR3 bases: TGTGCCAGCAGCGAACCCCCCGGGACAGGACTCTACGAGCAGTACTTC. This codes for CASSEPPGTGLYEQYF. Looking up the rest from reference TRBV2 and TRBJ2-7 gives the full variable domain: EPEVTQTPSHQVTQMGQEVILRCVPISNHLYFYWYRQILGQKVEFLVSFYNNEISEKSEIFDDQFSVERPDGSNFTLKIRSTKLEDSAMYFCASSEPPGTGLYEQYFGPGTRLTVT.

CDR3 DNA sequence: TGCGCCAGCAGCTTGTGGGAGAGGGGCACAGATACGCAGTATTTT. Encoded protein: CASSLWERGTDTQYF. The chain uses TRBV5-1 and TRBJ2-3, with a tentative D call TRBD2 (5 bases). The ends were cut back, 1 base at V and 1 base at J, with 10 bases in the middle. Per the germline V gene, CDR1 is SGHRS and CDR2 is YFSETQ. This CDR3 region has 15 residues.

This chain's CDR3 is CASSGVGGKDYNEQFF. The CDR3 bases are TGTGCCAGCAGCGGGGTGGGGGGGAAGGATTACAATGAGCAGTTCTTC. The chain combines TRBV5-4 with TRBJ2-1, with 7 bases that match TRBD2. CDR1 and CDR2 (germline): SGHNT, YYREEE (reference sequence). The CDR3 is made up of 16 amino acids. J gave up 4 bases and V 4 bases, and 11 bases lay outside the gene matches.

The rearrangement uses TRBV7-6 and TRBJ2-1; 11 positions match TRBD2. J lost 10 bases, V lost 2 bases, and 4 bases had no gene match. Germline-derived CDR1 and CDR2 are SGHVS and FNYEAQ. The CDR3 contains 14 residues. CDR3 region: CASSLLAGGSEQFF. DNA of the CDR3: TGTGCCAGCAGCTTACTAGCGGGGGGCTCGGAGCAGTTCTTC.

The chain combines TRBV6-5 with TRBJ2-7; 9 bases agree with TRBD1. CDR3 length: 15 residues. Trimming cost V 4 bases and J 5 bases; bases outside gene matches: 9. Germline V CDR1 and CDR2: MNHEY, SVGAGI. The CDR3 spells CASSFTGTGTHEQYF. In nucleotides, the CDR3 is TGTGCCAGCAGTTTCACCGGGACAGGGACCCACGAGCAGTACTTC.

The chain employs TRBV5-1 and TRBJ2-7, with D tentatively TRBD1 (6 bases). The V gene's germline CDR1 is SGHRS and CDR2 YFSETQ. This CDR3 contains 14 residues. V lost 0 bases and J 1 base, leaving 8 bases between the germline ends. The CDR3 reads CASSLEDSSYEQYF. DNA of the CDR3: TGCGCCAGCAGCTTGGAGGACAGTTCCTACGAGCAGTACTTC.

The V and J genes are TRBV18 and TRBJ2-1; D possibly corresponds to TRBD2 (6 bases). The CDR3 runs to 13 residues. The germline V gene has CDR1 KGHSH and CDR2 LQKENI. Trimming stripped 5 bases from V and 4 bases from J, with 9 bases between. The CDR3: CASSSGLYNEQFF. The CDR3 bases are TGTGCCAGCTCATCTGGACTATACAATGAGCAGTTCTTC.

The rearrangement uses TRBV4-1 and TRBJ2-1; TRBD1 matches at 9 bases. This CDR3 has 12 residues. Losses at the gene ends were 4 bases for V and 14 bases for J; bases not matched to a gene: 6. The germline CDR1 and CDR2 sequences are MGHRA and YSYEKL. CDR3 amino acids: CASSLTGTGKFF. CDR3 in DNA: TGCGCCAGCAGCCTCACCGGGACAGGGAAGTTCTTC.

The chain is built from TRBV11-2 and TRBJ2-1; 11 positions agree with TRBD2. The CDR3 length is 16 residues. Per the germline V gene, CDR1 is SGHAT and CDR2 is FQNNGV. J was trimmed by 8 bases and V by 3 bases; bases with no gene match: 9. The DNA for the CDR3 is TGTGCCAGCAGCTTCCCCGGACTAGCGGGTGTCGATGAGCAGTTCTTC. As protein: CASSFPGLAGVDEQFF.

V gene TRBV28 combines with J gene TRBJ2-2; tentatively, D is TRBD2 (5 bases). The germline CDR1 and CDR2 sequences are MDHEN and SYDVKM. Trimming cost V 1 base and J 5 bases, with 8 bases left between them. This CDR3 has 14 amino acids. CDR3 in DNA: TGTGCCAGCAGTTTATATCGGGGAACCGGGGAGCTGTTTTTT. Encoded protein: CASSLYRGTGELFF. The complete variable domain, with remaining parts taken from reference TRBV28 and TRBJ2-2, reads DVKVTQSSRYLVKRTGEKVFLECVQDMDHENMFWYRQDPGLGLRLIYFSYDVKMKEKGDIPEGYSVSREKKERFSLILESASTNQTSMYLCASSLYRGTGELFFGEGSRLTVL.

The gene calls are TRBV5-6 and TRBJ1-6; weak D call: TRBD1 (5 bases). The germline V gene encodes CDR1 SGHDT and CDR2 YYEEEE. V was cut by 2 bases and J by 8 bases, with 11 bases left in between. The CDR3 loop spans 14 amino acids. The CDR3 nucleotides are TGTGCCAGCAGCTTAGGACCGGGGGATTCACCCCTCCACTTT. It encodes CASSLGPGDSPLHF.

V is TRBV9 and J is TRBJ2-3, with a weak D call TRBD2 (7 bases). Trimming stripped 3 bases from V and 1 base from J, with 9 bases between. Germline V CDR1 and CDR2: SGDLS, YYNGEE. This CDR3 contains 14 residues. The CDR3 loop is CASSGGGRTDTQYF. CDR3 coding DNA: TGTGCCAGCAGCGGGGGGGGGCGCACAGATACGCAGTATTTT.

CDR3 coding DNA: TGCGCCAGCAGTGTTCGGGGAACCTTTTCCTACGAGCAGTACTTC. It is translated as CASSVRGTFSYEQYF. The chain employs TRBV10-2 and TRBJ2-7, with D possibly TRBD2 on 5 matching bases. The CDR3 has 15 residues. Germline lookup yields CDR1 WSHSY and CDR2 SAAADI. Trimming took 4 bases from V and 1 from J, leaving 14 bases between them.

This CDR3 reads CASSPTGWDRGSDEQFF. The CDR3 coding sequence is TGTGCCAGCAGCCCAACGGGCTGGGACAGGGGGAGCGATGAGCAGTTCTTC. The V call is TRBV5-4, the J call TRBJ2-1; 11 positions agree with TRBD1. The CDR3 is made up of 17 amino acids. The V gene's germline CDR1 is SGHNT and CDR2 YYREEE (reference sequence). J was trimmed by 8 bases and V by 4 bases; bases with no gene match: 14.